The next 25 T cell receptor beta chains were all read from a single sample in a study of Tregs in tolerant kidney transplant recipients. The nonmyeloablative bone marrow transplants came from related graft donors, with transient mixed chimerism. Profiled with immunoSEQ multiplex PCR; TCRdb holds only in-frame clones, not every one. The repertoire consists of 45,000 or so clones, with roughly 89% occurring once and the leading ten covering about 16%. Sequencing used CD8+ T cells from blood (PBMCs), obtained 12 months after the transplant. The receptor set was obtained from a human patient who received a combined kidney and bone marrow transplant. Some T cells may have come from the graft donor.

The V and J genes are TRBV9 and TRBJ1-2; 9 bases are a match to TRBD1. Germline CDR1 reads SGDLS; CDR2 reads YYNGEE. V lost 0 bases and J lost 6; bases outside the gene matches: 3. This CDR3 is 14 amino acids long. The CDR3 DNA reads TGTGCCAGCAGCGTAGCTAGGGACAGGGATGGCTACACCTTC. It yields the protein CASSVARDRDGYTF.

CDR3 region: CASSLGAGNYGYTF. The DNA for the CDR3 is TGTGCCAGCAGCTTAGGGGCGGGAAACTATGGCTACACCTTC. The chain employs TRBV13 and TRBJ1-2; D gene uncertain. Germline CDR1 and CDR2: PRHDT and FYEKMQ (reference sequence). The CDR3 covers 14 residues. Trimming cost V 0 bases and J 2 bases, with 7 bases left between them. The variable domain in full, with the rest retrieved from reference TRBV13 and TRBJ1-2, is AAGVIQSPRHLIKEKRETATLKCYPIPRHDTVYWYQQGPGQDPQFLISFYEKMQSDKGSIPDRFSAQQFSDYHSELNMSSLELGDSALYFCASSLGAGNYGYTFGSGTRLTVV.

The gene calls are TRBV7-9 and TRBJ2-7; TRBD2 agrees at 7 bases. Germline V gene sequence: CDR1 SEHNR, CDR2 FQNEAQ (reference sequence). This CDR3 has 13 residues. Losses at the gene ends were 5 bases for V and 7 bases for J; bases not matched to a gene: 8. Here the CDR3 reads CASSPPGGAEQYF. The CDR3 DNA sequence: TGTGCCAGCAGCCCCCCGGGGGGTGCGGAGCAGTACTTC.

The CDR3 is CASSWPSTDTQYF. In DNA form, the CDR3 reads TGTGCCAGCAGCTGGCCTAGCACAGATACGCAGTATTTT. V usage is TRBV7-9 and J usage is TRBJ2-3; no clear D. V gave up 4 bases and J gave up 0 bases, with 5 bases separating them. CDR3 length equals 13 residues. Germline loops: CDR1 SEHNR, CDR2 FQNEAQ (reference sequence).

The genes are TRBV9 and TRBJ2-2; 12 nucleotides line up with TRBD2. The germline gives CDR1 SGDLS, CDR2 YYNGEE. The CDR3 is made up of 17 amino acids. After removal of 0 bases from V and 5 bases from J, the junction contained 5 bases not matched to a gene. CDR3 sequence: CASSVELAGGYTGELFF. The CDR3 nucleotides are TGTGCCAGCAGCGTAGAACTAGCGGGGGGATATACCGGGGAGCTGTTTTTT.

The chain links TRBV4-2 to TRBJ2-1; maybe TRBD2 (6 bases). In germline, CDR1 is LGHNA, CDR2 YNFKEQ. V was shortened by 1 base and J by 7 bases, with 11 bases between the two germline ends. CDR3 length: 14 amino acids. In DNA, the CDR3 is TGTGCCAGCAGCCAAGGGTTTGCGGGGAATGAGCAGTTCTTC. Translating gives CASSQGFAGNEQFF.

The CDR3 nucleotides are TGTGCCAGCAGCTCTCCGCCGGGACTAGCGGGACTTTCCTACGAGCAGTACTTC. Protein product: CASSSPPGLAGLSYEQYF. V usage is TRBV11-3 and J usage is TRBJ2-7; 13 positions match TRBD2. V was clipped by 4 bases and J by 1 base; unmatched bases: 10. Germline V gene lookup returns CDR1 SGHNT and CDR2 YENEEA. The CDR3 spans 18 residues.

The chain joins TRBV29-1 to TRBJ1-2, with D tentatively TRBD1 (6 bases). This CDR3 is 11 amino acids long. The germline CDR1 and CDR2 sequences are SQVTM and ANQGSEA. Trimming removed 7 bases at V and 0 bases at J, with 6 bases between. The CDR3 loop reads CSGTANYGYTF. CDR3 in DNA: TGCAGCGGGACAGCTAACTATGGCTACACCTTC.

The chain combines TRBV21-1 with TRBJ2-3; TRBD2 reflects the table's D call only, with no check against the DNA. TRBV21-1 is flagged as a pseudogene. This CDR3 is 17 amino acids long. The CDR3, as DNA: TGTGCCAGCAGCAAACGGCGGGGAGCACCCCACACAGATACGCAGTATTTT. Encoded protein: CASSKRRGAPHTDTQYF.

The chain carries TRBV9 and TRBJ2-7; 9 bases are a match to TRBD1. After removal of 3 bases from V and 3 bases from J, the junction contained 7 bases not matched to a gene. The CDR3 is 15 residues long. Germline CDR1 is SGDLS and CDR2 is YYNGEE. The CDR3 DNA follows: TGTGCCAGCAGCGCCTACGGGACAGGGAGCTACGAGCAGTACTTC. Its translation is CASSAYGTGSYEQYF.

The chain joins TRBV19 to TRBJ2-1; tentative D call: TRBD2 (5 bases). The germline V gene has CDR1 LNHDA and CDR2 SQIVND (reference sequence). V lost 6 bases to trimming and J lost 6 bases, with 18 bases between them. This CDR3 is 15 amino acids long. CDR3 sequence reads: CASSISNGVGNEQFF. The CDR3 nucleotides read TGTGCCAGTAGCATATCTAACGGGGTGGGCAATGAGCAGTTCTTC.

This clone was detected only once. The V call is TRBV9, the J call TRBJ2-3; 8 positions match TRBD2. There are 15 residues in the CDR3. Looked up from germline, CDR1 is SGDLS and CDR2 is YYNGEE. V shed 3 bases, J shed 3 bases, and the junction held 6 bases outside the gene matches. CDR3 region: CASSESGSSTDTQYF. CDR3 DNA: TGTGCCAGCAGCGAAAGCGGGAGTTCAACAGATACGCAGTATTTT.

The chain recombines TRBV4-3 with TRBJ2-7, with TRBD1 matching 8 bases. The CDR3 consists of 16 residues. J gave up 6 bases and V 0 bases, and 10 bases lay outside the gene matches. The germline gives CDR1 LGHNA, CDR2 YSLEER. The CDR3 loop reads CASSQDLGQGLGEQYF. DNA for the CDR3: TGCGCCAGCAGCCAAGATCTAGGACAGGGTCTTGGCGAGCAGTACTTC.

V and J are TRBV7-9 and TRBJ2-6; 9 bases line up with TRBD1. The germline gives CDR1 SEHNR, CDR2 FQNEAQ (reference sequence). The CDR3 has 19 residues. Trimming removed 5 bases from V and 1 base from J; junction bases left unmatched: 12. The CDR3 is CASSRKPGQGLSGANVLTF. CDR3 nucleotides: TGTGCCAGCAGCCGCAAACCGGGACAGGGTCTTTCTGGGGCCAACGTCCTGACTTTC.

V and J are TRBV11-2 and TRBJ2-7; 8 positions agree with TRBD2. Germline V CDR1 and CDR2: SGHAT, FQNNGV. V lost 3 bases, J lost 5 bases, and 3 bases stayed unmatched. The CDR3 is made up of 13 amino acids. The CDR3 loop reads CASSFGLANEQYF. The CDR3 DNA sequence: TGTGCCAGCAGCTTTGGACTAGCAAACGAGCAGTACTTC.

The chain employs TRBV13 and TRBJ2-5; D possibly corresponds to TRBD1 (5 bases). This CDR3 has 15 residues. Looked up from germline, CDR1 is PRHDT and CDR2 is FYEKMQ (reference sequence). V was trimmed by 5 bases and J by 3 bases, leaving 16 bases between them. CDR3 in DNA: TGTGCCAGCAGCGGCAGGGCCGATTGGGAAGAGACCCAGTACTTC. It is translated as CASSGRADWEETQYF.

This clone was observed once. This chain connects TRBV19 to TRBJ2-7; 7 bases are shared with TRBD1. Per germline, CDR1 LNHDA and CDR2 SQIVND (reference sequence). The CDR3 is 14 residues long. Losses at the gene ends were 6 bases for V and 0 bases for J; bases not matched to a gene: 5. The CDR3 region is CASSNRDSSYEQYF. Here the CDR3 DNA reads TGTGCCAGTAGCAACCGGGACAGCTCCTACGAGCAGTACTTC.

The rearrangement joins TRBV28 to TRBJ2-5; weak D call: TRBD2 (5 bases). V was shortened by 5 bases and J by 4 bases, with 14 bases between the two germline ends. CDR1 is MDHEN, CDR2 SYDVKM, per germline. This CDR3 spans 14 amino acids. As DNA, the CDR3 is TGTGCCAGCAGTCCCACCCCGGGAATAGAGACCCAGTACTTC. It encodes CASSPTPGIETQYF.

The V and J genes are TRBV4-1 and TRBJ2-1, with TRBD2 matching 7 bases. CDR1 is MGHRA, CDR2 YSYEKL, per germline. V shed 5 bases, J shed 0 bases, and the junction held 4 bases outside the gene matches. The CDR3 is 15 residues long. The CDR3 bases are TGCGCCAGCAGCTTGCGGGGGAGCTCCTACAATGAGCAGTTCTTC. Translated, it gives CASSLRGSSYNEQFF.

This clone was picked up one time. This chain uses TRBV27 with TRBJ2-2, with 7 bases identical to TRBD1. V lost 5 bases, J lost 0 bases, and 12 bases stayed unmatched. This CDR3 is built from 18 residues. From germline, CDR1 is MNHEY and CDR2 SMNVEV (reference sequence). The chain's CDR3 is CASSLNMGDSTNTGELFF. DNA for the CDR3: TGTGCCAGCAGTCTTAATATGGGGGACAGCACGAACACCGGGGAGCTGTTTTTT.

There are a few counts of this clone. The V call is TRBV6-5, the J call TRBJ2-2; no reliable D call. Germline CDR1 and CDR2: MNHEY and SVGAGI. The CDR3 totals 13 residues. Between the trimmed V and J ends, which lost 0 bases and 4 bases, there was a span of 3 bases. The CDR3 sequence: CASSYSATGELFF. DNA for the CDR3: TGTGCCAGCAGTTACTCGGCCACCGGGGAGCTGTTTTTT.

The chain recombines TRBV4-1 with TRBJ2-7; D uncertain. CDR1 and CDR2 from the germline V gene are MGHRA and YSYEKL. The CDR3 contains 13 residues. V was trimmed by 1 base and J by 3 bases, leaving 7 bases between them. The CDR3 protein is CASSQVSNYEQYF. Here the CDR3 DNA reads TGCGCCAGCAGCCAAGTGAGTAACTACGAGCAGTACTTC.

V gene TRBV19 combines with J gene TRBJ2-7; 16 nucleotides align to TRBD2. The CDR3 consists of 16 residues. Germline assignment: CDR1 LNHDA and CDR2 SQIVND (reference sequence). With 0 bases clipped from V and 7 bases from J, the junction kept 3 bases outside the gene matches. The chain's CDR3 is CASSIELGLAGGEQYF. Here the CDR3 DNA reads TGTGCCAGTAGTATAGAATTGGGACTAGCGGGAGGGGAGCAGTACTTC.

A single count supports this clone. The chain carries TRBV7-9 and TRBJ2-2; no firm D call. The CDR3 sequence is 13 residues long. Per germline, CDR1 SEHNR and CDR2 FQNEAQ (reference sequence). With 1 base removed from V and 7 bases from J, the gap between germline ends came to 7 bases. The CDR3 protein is CASSLGDLGELFF. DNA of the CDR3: TGTGCCAGCAGCTTAGGAGATCTCGGGGAGCTGTTTTTT.

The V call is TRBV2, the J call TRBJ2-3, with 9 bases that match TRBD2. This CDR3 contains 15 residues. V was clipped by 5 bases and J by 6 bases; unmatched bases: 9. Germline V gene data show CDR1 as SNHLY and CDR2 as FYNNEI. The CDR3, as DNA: TGTGCCAGCAGTTCATTAGCGGGGGCGGGGGATACGCAGTATTTT. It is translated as CASSSLAGAGDTQYF.